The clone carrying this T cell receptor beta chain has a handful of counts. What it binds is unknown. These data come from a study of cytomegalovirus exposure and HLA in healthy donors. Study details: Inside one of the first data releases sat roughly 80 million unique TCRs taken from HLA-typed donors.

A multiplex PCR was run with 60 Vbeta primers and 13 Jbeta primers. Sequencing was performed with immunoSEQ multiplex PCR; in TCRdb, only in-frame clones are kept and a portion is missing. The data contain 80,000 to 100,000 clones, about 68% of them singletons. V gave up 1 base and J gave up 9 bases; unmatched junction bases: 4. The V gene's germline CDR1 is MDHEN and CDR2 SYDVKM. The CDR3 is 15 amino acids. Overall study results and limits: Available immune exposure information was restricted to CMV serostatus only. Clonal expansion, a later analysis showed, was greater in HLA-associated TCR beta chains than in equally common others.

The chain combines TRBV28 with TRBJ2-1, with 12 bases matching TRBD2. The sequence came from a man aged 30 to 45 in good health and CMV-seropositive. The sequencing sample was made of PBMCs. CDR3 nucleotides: TGTGCCAGCAGTTTATCTAGCGGGGGGGATATTGAGCAGTTCTTC. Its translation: CASSLSSGGDIEQFF.